These T cell receptor beta chains were read from a single sample in a study of blood T cell repertoires in COVID-19. Repertoires were generated with immunoSEQ multiplex PCR, while TCRdb's copy carries only in-frame clones and drops some. In the table there are 5,500 to 6,000 clones, 90% of which are singletons. The sequencing sample was made of peripheral blood. The receptors here all came from a man aged 55-75 years with acute or convalescent COVID-19. Each CDR3 is given with its conserved first and last residue. Fields, in order: J gene, clone size, V gene, D gene, CDR3 DNA, CDR3 protein. A D gene is named only where the DNA matches it firmly. Clone size is stated in some rows and not others, as once, few, many or a class when expanded.

>TRBJ2-1|NA|TRBV5-5|TRBD1
TGTGCCAGCACAGGGACAGGGGATTTCTACAATGAGCAGTTCTTC
CASTGTGDFYNEQFF
>TRBJ1-1|once|TRBV18|NA
TGTGCCAGCTCACCTCCCATGGGGAGGGACACTGAAGCTTTCTTT
CASSPPMGRDTEAFF
>TRBJ2-7|NA|TRBV13|TRBD2
TGTGCCAGCAGCTGGGGGACTAGCGGGAGTTACGAGCAGTACTTC
CASSWGTSGSYEQYF
>TRBJ1-1|NA|TRBV11-3|TRBD1
TGTGCCAGCAGCGGACAGGGAGGAAACACTGAAGCTTTCTTT
CASSGQGGNTEAFF
>TRBJ2-1|NA|TRBV7-2|NA
TGTGCCAGCAGCAGGGGGCGGGAAGTTGAGCAGTTCTTC
CASSRGREVEQFF
>TRBJ1-1|NA|TRBV10-1|TRBD1
TGCGCCAGCAGTGAAAATACAGGGGGCACTGAAGCTTTCTTT
CASSENTGGTEAFF
>TRBJ1-2|NA|TRBV27|NA
TGTGCCAGCAGTTTATCTCCCAATAACTATGGCTACACCTTC
CASSLSPNNYGYTF
>TRBJ2-3|NA|TRBV11-2|NA
TGTGCCAGCAGCTTGAGGGGGGGGGCAGATACGCAGTATTTT
CASSLRGGADTQYF
>TRBJ1-1|NA|TRBV4-1|NA
TGCGCCAGCAGCCAAGACAGCGACACTGAAGCTTTCTTT
CASSQDSDTEAFF
>TRBJ1-1|NA|TRBV28|NA
TGTGCCAGCAGTTTCACCGGCAGTAAAGGGGCTGAAGCTTTCTTT
CASSFTGSKGAEAFF
>TRBJ2-3|NA|TRBV10-3|TRBD2
TGTGCCATCAGTGAGTCGGGTAGCGGGAAGTCAGATACGCAGTATTTT
CAISESGSGKSDTQYF
>TRBJ2-7|NA|TRBV27|NA
TGTGCCAGCAGTTTATCCGGACAGTCCTACGAGCAGTACTTC
CASSLSGQSYEQYF
>TRBJ1-5|once|TRBV10-3|NA
TGTGCCACAAGGGGCGTCGGTCAGCCCCAGCATTTT
CATRGVGQPQHF
>TRBJ2-1|NA|TRBV7-2|TRBD2
TGTGCCAGCAGCTTAGGAGGAAGCGGGGGGTACAATGAGCAGTTCTTC
CASSLGGSGGYNEQFF
>TRBJ1-5|NA|TRBV10-3|TRBD1
TGTGCCATCAGTGACCTGACAGGGGGCAGTCAGCCCCAGCATTTT
CAISDLTGGSQPQHF
>TRBJ2-2|NA|TRBV11-1|NA
TGTGCCAGCGCCGGGACAATCAAGGGAAAGGCCGGGGAGCTGTTTTTT
CASAGTIKGKAGELFF